One and the same sample provided the 22 T cell receptor beta chains below, sequenced in a study of T cell responses to AZD1222 COVID-19 vaccine. Sequencing used immunoSEQ multiplex PCR; TCRdb keeps in-frame clones, though not all of them. The sample carries 95,000 to 100,000 clones, about nine tenths recorded once. This specimen consisted of peripheral blood, obtained on day 0 of AZD1222 vaccination. All receptors derive from an adult in good health.

The chain has TRBV27 and TRBJ2-1, with D unresolved. Germline loops: CDR1 MNHEY, CDR2 SMNVEV (reference sequence). V was trimmed by 6 bases and J by 4 bases, leaving 16 bases between them. CDR3 length: 15 amino acids. For the CDR3, the DNA is TGTGCCAGCAGCCGGACGGGCCCTGCATACAATGAGCAGTTCTTC. It codes for CASSRTGPAYNEQFF.

This chain joins TRBV5-1 and TRBJ2-7, with TRBD2 identical over 12 bases. J gave up 3 bases and V 7 bases, and 2 bases lay outside the gene matches. Germline V CDR1 and CDR2: SGHRS, YFSETQ. The CDR3 runs 13 residues. CDR3 loop: CASRLAGVYEQYF. The CDR3 DNA sequence: TGCGCCAGCCGACTAGCGGGGGTCTACGAGCAGTACTTC.

The genes are TRBV3-1 (or the pseudogene TRBV3-2) and TRBJ2-1, with D uncertain. CDR3 length: 13 amino acids. The V and J ends lost 6 bases and 6 bases respectively, with 12 bases between them. Germline V lookup: CDR1 LGHDT, CDR2 YNNKEL (reference sequence). In DNA, the CDR3 is TGTGCCAGCAGTCCGGAGAACCTCAATGAGCAGTTCTTC. It codes for CASSPENLNEQFF.

Written as DNA, the CDR3 is TGCGCCAGCAGGCAACAGGGGAACACTGAAGCTTTCTTT. Protein product: CASRQQGNTEAFF. The chain couples TRBV23-1 to TRBJ1-1, with D possibly matching TRBD1 (6 bases). TRBV23-1 is an ORF for which the function is uncertain. V was trimmed by 6 bases and J by 1 base, leaving 9 bases between them. This CDR3 has 13 amino acids.

The chain is built from TRBV10-2 and TRBJ1-6; 8 bases are shared with TRBD1. The V and J ends lost 8 bases and 8 bases, in that order; junction bases with no gene match: 11. Germline CDR1 and CDR2: WSHSY and SAAADI. The CDR3 runs 15 residues. CDR3 bases: TGCGCCAGCTCCGAACAAGGGACAGGCGATTCACCCCTCCACTTT. Translating it yields CASSEQGTGDSPLHF.

This chain links TRBV27 with TRBJ1-5, with 8 nucleotides matching TRBD1. The CDR3 runs 14 residues. Looked up from germline, CDR1 is MNHEY and CDR2 is SMNVEV (reference sequence). Trimming removed 3 bases from V and 3 bases from J; junction bases left unmatched: 1. DNA of the CDR3: TGTGCCAGCAGTTTGGACAGGGACAATCAGCCCCAGCATTTT. Its protein is CASSLDRDNQPQHF.

As for this clone: At one of its ends the junction is not consistent with the germline gene, which may arise from a read error. The chain uses TRBV29-1 and TRBJ1-1; D is ambiguous. The CDR3 is made up of 14 amino acids. Germline V lookup: CDR1 SQVTM, CDR2 ANQGSEA. The CDR3 DNA sequence: TGCAGCGCTGAAGTTGGGGTTATGAACACTGAAGCTTTCTTT. This gives the protein CSAEVGVMNTEAFF.

The chain is built from TRBV12-5 and TRBJ1-1; the D is unclear. Germline V CDR1 and CDR2: LGHNT, FRNRAP. The V gene lost 1 base and the J gene lost 2 bases, with 2 bases spanning the gap. There are 12 residues in the CDR3. CDR3 loop: CASGLGNTEAFF. CDR3 DNA: TGTGCTAGTGGTTTGGGAAACACTGAAGCTTTCTTT.

This chain links TRBV27 with TRBJ2-2, with a possible D match to TRBD1 (6 bases). CDR3 length: 14 amino acids. V was clipped by 5 bases and J by 5 bases, with 12 bases between them. Germline V gene data show CDR1 as MNHEY and CDR2 as SMNVEV (reference sequence). The CDR3 reads CASSTGTITGELFF. CDR3 nucleotide sequence: TGTGCCAGCAGTACCGGGACAATAACCGGGGAGCTGTTTTTT.

This chain links TRBV6-1 with TRBJ1-5; D is ambiguous. V lost 3 bases to trimming and J lost 4 bases, with 10 bases between them. CDR3 length: 14 residues. Germline values: CDR1 MNHNS, CDR2 SASEGT. The CDR3 sequence is CASSDSPGNQPQHF. The CDR3 region has the DNA TGTGCCAGCAGTGATTCCCCGGGGAATCAGCCCCAGCATTTT.

The rearrangement uses TRBV13 and TRBJ1-1, with D perhaps matching TRBD1 (5 bases). In germline, CDR1 is PRHDT, CDR2 FYEKMQ (reference sequence). The V end lost 3 bases, the J end lost 2 bases, and 10 bases lay between the germline ends. The CDR3 sequence is 14 residues long. As DNA, the CDR3 is TGTGCCAGCAGCTTCGGGCAGGGCAACACTGAAGCTTTCTTT. It is translated as CASSFGQGNTEAFF.

The V call is TRBV19, the J call TRBJ2-3, with TRBD2 matching 11 bases. CDR3 length: 15 residues. CDR1 is LNHDA, CDR2 SQIVND, per germline (reference sequence). The junction had 9 bases not matched to a gene; V was cut back by 6 bases and J by 7 bases. CDR3 amino acids: CASSLAGGNRHTQYF. Here the CDR3 DNA reads TGTGCCAGTAGCCTAGCGGGGGGCAATAGGCATACGCAGTATTTT.

The V and J genes are TRBV19 and TRBJ1-1, with D unresolved. Germline V gene data show CDR1 as LNHDA and CDR2 as SQIVND (reference sequence). Trimming took 6 bases from V and 1 from J, leaving 21 bases between them. The CDR3 totals 17 residues. The chain's CDR3 is CASRPTGPSNWNTEAFF. CDR3 coding DNA: TGTGCCAGTAGACCGACGGGTCCAAGCAACTGGAACACTGAAGCTTTCTTT.

J is TRBJ2-5 and V is TRBV5-1; D remains unclear. Germline V CDR1 and CDR2: SGHRS, YFSETQ. The CDR3 sequence is 14 residues long. Trimming left V 0 bases short and J 3 bases short, with 9 bases between. This CDR3 reads CASSLGADEETQYF. CDR3 DNA sequence: TGCGCCAGCAGCTTGGGGGCGGACGAAGAGACCCAGTACTTC.

The V and J genes are TRBV28 and TRBJ1-1; D call uncertain. This CDR3 contains 12 residues. Germline V lookup: CDR1 MDHEN, CDR2 SYDVKM. The V end was cut by 3 bases, the J end by 8 bases, with 10 bases between. Here the CDR3 reads CASSLAALEAFF. The CDR3 bases are TGTGCCAGCAGTTTGGCGGCCCTGGAAGCTTTCTTT.

This clone was counted a single time. J is TRBJ1-2 and V is TRBV18; 8 bases map to TRBD1. Per the germline V gene, CDR1 is KGHSH and CDR2 is LQKENI. V lost 8 bases to trimming and J lost 2 bases; unmatched junction nucleotides: 7. This CDR3 comprises 14 residues. The CDR3 nucleotides are TGTGCCAGCACTCACGGACAGGGCAACTATGGCTACACCTTC. It specifies CASTHGQGNYGYTF.

This chain links TRBV28 with TRBJ1-2, with a tentative D call TRBD1 (6 bases). Germline V gene sequence: CDR1 MDHEN, CDR2 SYDVKM. CDR3 size: 14 residues. Trimming stripped 5 bases from V and 6 bases from J, with 16 bases between. The CDR3 coding sequence is TGTGCCAGCAGTCGAACAGGGAACCAGGATGGCTACACCTTC. Its translation: CASSRTGNQDGYTF.

This clone came up a few times. This chain joins TRBV6-1 and TRBJ2-1; 11 nucleotides align to TRBD2. Germline V CDR1 and CDR2: MNHNS, SASEGT. V was clipped by 2 bases and J by 7 bases; unmatched bases: 4. The CDR3 is made up of 15 amino acids. The CDR3 DNA reads TGTGCCAGCAGTGAAACTAGCGGGGGAGAGAATGAGCAGTTCTTC. This codes for CASSETSGGENEQFF.

V usage is TRBV15 and J usage is TRBJ1-6; TRBD1 aligns across 7 bases. The germline V gene encodes CDR1 LNHNV and CDR2 YYDKDF (reference sequence). The length of the CDR3 is 14 residues. Unmatched junction bases numbered 7, after V lost 5 bases and J lost 9 bases. Here the CDR3 DNA reads TGTGCCACCAGCGAAGACAGGGCGGCTTCACCCCTCCACTTT. This gives the protein CATSEDRAASPLHF.

The chain joins TRBV18 to TRBJ1-1, with D perhaps TRBD1 (5 bases). The V gene's germline CDR1 is KGHSH and CDR2 LQKENI. The CDR3 sequence is 14 residues long. V lost 0 bases and J 8 bases, leaving 13 bases between the germline ends. The CDR3 protein is CASSPPPGRTEAFF. CDR3 sequence (DNA): TGTGCCAGCTCACCACCTCCGGGGCGGACCGAAGCTTTCTTT.

The chain is built from TRBV4-2 and TRBJ1-6; weak D call: TRBD1 (5 bases). Deletions cut 0 bases from V and 9 bases from J, with 15 bases between. The CDR3 has 16 amino acids. Germline V gene sequence: CDR1 LGHNA, CDR2 YNFKEQ. In nucleotides, the CDR3 is TGTGCCAGCAGCCAAGATTGGATGGGACGTAGTTCACCCCTCCACTTT. Protein sequence: CASSQDWMGRSSPLHF.

This chain joins TRBV3-1 (or the pseudogene TRBV3-2) and TRBJ1-2; D is undetermined. Trimming cost V 0 bases and J 5 bases, with 16 bases left between them. The CDR3 extends over 16 amino acids. The germline gives CDR1 LGHDT, CDR2 YNNKEL (reference sequence). The CDR3 loop reads CASSQDLYGGDYGYTF. DNA for the CDR3: TGTGCCAGCAGCCAAGATTTGTACGGAGGTGATTATGGCTACACCTTC.